This T cell receptor beta chain derives from a study of CD8+CD57+ T cells in acquired aplastic anemia (dated by TCRdb to 2016 to 2018). For the wider study: On average, sorted CD4+ and CD8+ cells yielded 3.2 ug of extracted DNA, with a range of about 0.18 to 30 ug. An average of roughly 10 million reads for CD4+ cells and approximately 11 million reads for CD8+ cells was obtained from healthy donor samples.

As encoded in the germline V gene (reference sequence), CDR1 is LGHDT while CDR2 is YNNKEL. There are 14 amino acids in the CDR3, from cysteine to phenylalanine inclusive. The kept DNA is CDR3 alone, 42 bases in frame from the first base. The trim is 6 bases for V and 0 bases for J, with a gap of 8 bases between the germline ends. TCR repertoires of sorted CD4+ and CD8+ blood T cells from severe aplastic anemia patients and healthy subjects were deep-sequenced in the study. Ficoll-Paque density gradient centrifugation was used to isolate peripheral blood mononuclear cells. Before DNA extraction, CD4+ and CD8+ T cells were sorted by FACS or by magnetic beads. To note about this clonotype: Its recognized antigen is unknown. No base quality values were provided; no much bigger clone lies one nucleotide off.

Genomic DNA served as template for TCR beta VDJ combination and CDR3 sequence profiling. An Illumina HiSeq 2000 was the platform used for TCR repertoire sequencing. On the study's bioinformatics: TRBV/TRBJ rearrangement plots, CDR3 size and DJ length profiles, and Simpson's diversity index were used to assess repertoires. Whichever DNA sequence was most abundant in the deep sequencing data was defined as the immunodominant clone. CDR3 amino acid sequences were checked for sharing across subjects and were also compared against the VDJdb database and published repertoires. TCRdb redid the processing of the public reads, applying fastp at Q25 and MiXCR, and retained in-frame beta chains. For every CDR3 protein sequence, its rows merge into one entry that carries the most common genes and DNA. The V and J calls were not made by the authors but by TCRdb's processing. The sample yields 200,000 to 250,000 distinct CDR3 sequences; 34% were counted once. Of the sample, around 1.1% is held by the ten largest clones.

Overall results and qualifications from the work: Between patients and healthy controls, no significant difference in CD8+ Simpson's diversity was found (P=0.060). Although roughly 30 CD8+ CDR3 sequences were shared by patients and controls, these sequences appeared highly expressed in patients and within the immunodominant clones of patients.

The clonotype comes from a human donor in good health, serving as a control. Sequencing was carried out using sorted CD4+, CD8+, or CD8+CD57+ T cells (not recorded which) from PBMCs. The chain links TRBV3-1 with TRBJ1-4; too little of a D gene remains to name it. The DNA sequence is as follows: TGTGCCAGCAGGAACGCAGCAACTAATGAAAAACTGTTTTTT. This gives the protein CASRNAATNEKLFF. Reference TRBV3-1 and TRBJ1-4 genes cover what lies past the CDR3, so the full variable domain is DTAVSQTPKYLVTQMGNDKSIKCEQNLGHDTMYWYKQDSKKFLKIMFSYNNKELIINETVPNRFSPKSPDKAHLNLHINSLELGDSAVYFCASRNAATNEKLFFGSGTQLSVL.